These 6 T cell receptor beta chains originate from one sample sequenced in a study of human T cells and chemical hapten exposure. Noted time point: pre-sensitization, week 0. Treatment specified: therapeutic diphenylcyclopropenone sensitization with weekly scalp DPC. Each CDR3 protein is one row after TCRdb ran MiXCR on the RACE reads. This sample yields around 110,000 distinct CDR3 sequences, of which roughly 12% are seen a single time; 1.6% belongs to the top ten. This specimen consisted of whole blood, obtained in connection with sensitization to the hapten diphenylcyclopropenone (DPC). These receptor sequences come from a woman aged 45-65 years with alopecia areata. Some clones in this sample may be carry-over from other donors' samples.

Many counts were recorded for this clonotype. J is TRBJ1-1 and V is TRBV6-2 or TRBV6-3; perhaps TRBD1 as D (6 bases). V was cut by 5 bases and J by 1 base, with 8 bases left in between. The CDR3 contains 13 residues. The V gene's germline CDR1 is MNHEY and CDR2 SVGEGT. The CDR3 region is CASSGQQNTEAFF. DNA for the CDR3: TGTGCCAGCAGTGGACAGCAGAACACTGAAGCTTTCTTT.

The rearrangement links TRBV7-2 to TRBJ2-3; 7 nucleotides match TRBD1. CDR1 is SGHTA and CDR2 is FQGNSA in the germline V gene. The CDR3 is made up of 15 amino acids. The junction had 10 bases not matched to a gene; V was cut back by 4 bases and J by 6 bases. The CDR3 sequence is CASSSRGSVADTQYF. CDR3 nucleotide sequence: TGTGCCAGCAGCTCCAGGGGGTCGGTCGCCGATACGCAGTATTTT.

There are a few counts of this clonotype. V usage is TRBV7-6 and J usage is TRBJ2-5; possible D gene TRBD2, 5 bases. Germline values: CDR1 SGHVS, CDR2 FNYEAQ. Between the trimmed V and J ends, which lost 7 bases and 5 bases, there was a span of 20 bases. The CDR3 has 15 residues. CDR3 nucleotide sequence: TGTGCCAGCATCTCAGAGATATCCCCGGGGGAGACCCAGTACTTC. This encodes CASISEISPGETQYF.

This chain uses TRBV18 with TRBJ2-7, with 12 bases identical to TRBD1. CDR3 length: 14 amino acids. The V and J ends lost 3 bases and 5 bases, in that order; junction bases with no gene match: 2. CDR1 is KGHSH and CDR2 is LQKENI in the germline V gene. CDR3 nucleotide sequence: TGTGCCAGCTCACCGGGACAGGGGGCCCACGAGCAGTACTTC. It is translated as CASSPGQGAHEQYF.

This clonotype has more than one count but fewer than ten. The V call is TRBV7-6, the J call TRBJ1-2, with D unclear. Trimming cost V 4 bases and J 3 bases, with 9 bases left between them. The germline gives CDR1 SGHVS, CDR2 FNYEAQ. The CDR3 spans 13 residues. Here the CDR3 reads CASSSYTDYGYTF. The DNA for the CDR3 is TGTGCCAGCAGCTCCTACACAGACTATGGCTACACCTTC.

This clonotype was seen more than once but under ten times. At one boundary the junction diverges from the germline segment, which might be a read error. The rearrangement uses TRBV6-1 and TRBJ2-7; 7 nucleotides align to TRBD1. In germline, CDR1 is MNHNS, CDR2 SASEGT. The CDR3 length is 11 residues. CDR3: CASSYTGDVHF. Here the CDR3 DNA reads TGTGCCAGCAGCTATACAGGGGATGTGCACTTC.